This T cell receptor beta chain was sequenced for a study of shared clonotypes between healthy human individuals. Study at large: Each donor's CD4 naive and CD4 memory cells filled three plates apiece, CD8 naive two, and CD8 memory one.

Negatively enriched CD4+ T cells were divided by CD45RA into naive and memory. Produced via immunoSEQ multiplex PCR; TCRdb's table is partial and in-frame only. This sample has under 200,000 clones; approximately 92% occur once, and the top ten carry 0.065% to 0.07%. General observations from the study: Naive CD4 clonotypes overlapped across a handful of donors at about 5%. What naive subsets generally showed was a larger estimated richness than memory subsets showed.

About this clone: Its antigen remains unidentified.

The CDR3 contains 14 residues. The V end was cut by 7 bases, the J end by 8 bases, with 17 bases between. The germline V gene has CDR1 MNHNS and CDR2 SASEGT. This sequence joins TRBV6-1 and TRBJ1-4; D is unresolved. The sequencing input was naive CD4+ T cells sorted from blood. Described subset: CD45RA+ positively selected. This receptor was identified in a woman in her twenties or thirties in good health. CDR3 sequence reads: CASTLWAGGEKLFF. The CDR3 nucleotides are TGTGCCAGCACCCTATGGGCCGGTGGCGAAAAACTGTTTTTT.